The rows below give T cell receptor beta chains drawn from one sample of a study of T cell responses to AZD1222 COVID-19 vaccine. Produced via immunoSEQ multiplex PCR; TCRdb's table is partial and in-frame only. Found here are more than 80,000 clones, about nine tenths of them singletons; the top ten hold approximately 21%. Sequences were derived from peripheral blood, sampled on day 0 of AZD1222 vaccination. These receptors were taken from an adult in good health. CDR3s include the opening cysteine and the closing phenylalanine or tryptophan. A D gene is named only where the DNA matches it firmly. Expanded clones get a size class; other rows say once, few or many, or leave the size out.

d_gene | j_gene | abundance | v_gene | CDR3aa | CDR3nt
. | TRBJ1-1 | . | TRBV28 | CASSLGGGPEAFF | TGTGCCAGCAGTTTAGGGGGGGGGCCTGAAGCTTTCTTT
. | TRBJ1-5 | . | TRBV18 | CASSQGIGQPQHF | TGTGCCAGCTCACAGGGGATAGGTCAGCCCCAGCATTTT
. | TRBJ2-3 | . | TRBV19 | CASTPRYGTGNTDTQYF | TGTGCCAGTACCCCAAGATATGGAACAGGGAACACAGATACGCAGTATTTT
TRBD2 | TRBJ2-3 | . | TRBV11-2 | CASSFERGVTDTQYF | TGTGCCAGCAGCTTCGAACGGGGGGTGACAGATACGCAGTATTTT
. | TRBJ2-2 | . | TRBV5-1 | CASSLRSQNTGELFF | TGCGCCAGCAGCTTGAGGAGCCAGAACACCGGGGAGCTGTTTTTT
TRBD1 | TRBJ2-1 | . | TRBV7-8 | CASSLVGQGAYNEQFF | TGTGCCAGCAGCTTAGTTGGACAGGGGGCGTACAATGAGCAGTTCTTC
. | TRBJ2-1 | . | TRBV25-1 | CASSESKYAYNEQFF | TGTGCCAGCAGTGAATCTAAGTACGCCTACAATGAGCAGTTCTTC
. | TRBJ1-3 | . | TRBV6-5 | CASSYTGLHSGNTIYF | TGTGCCAGCAGTTACACGGGACTGCACTCTGGAAACACCATATATTTT
TRBD1 | TRBJ2-3 | . | TRBV5-8 | CASRSIGGWQGATDTQYF | TGTGCCAGCAGATCCATTGGCGGGTGGCAGGGGGCTACAGATACGCAGTATTTT
. | TRBJ2-7 | . | TRBV3-1/TRBV3-2 | CASSQAGAGRYPYEQYF | TGTGCCAGCAGCCAAGCGGGGGCGGGGCGGTATCCCTACGAGCAGTACTTC
TRBD1 | TRBJ1-5 | . | TRBV5-1 | CASSLGTGPRNQPQHF | TGCGCCAGCAGCTTGGGGACAGGGCCGCGCAATCAGCCCCAGCATTTT
TRBD1 | TRBJ2-7 | . | TRBV18 | CASSGTGSYSYEQYF | TGTGCCAGCTCAGGGACAGGAAGCTACTCCTACGAGCAGTACTTC
. | TRBJ2-2 | . | TRBV7-9 | CASAWRGQTGELFF | TGTGCCAGCGCTTGGAGGGGGCAGACCGGGGAGCTGTTTTTT
. | TRBJ1-4 | . | TRBV19 | CASSREGGGDEKLFF | TGTGCCAGTAGCCGCGAGGGAGGGGGGGATGAAAAACTGTTTTTT
. | TRBJ2-5 | . | TRBV10-3 | CAISDREETQYF | TGTGCCATCAGTGACAGGGAAGAGACCCAGTACTTC
TRBD1 | TRBJ1-6 | . | TRBV9 | CASSERQGGNSPLHF | TGTGCCAGCAGCGAGCGACAGGGCGGAAATTCACCCCTCCACTTT
TRBD1 | TRBJ2-3 | . | TRBV6-5 | CASSTGTGGSDTQYF | TGTGCCAGCAGTACCGGGACAGGGGGCTCAGATACGCAGTATTTT
. | TRBJ2-3 | . | TRBV2 | CASRVEYTDTQYF | TGTGCCAGCAGGGTAGAGTACACAGATACGCAGTATTTT
. | TRBJ1-2 | . | TRBV15 | CATSRGDSNYGYTF | TGTGCCACCAGCAGGGGAGACAGCAACTATGGCTACACCTTC
. | TRBJ1-1 | . | TRBV18 | CASSEGRNTEAFF | TGTGCCAGCTCAGAGGGCAGGAACACTGAAGCTTTCTTT
. | TRBJ2-7 | . | TRBV28 | CASSTDRHEQYF | TGTGCCAGCAGCACAGACAGGCACGAGCAGTACTTC
TRBD1 | TRBJ1-6 | . | TRBV27 | CASNQGVPYYNSPLHF | TGTGCCAGCAATCAGGGGGTACCCTACTATAATTCACCCCTCCACTTT
. | TRBJ1-2 | . | TRBV18 | CASSPGGASTVYGYTF | TGTGCCAGCTCACCAGGTGGGGCGAGCACAGTCTATGGCTACACCTTC
TRBD1 | TRBJ2-7 | . | TRBV5-4 | CASSTWTGGSYEQYF | TGTGCCAGCAGTACCTGGACAGGGGGCTCCTACGAGCAGTACTTC
. | TRBJ1-1 | once | TRBV25-1 | CASSLLDRPLNTEAFF | TGTGCCAGCAGCCTACTCGACAGGCCCCTGAACACTGAAGCTTTCTTT
. | TRBJ1-6 | few | TRBV7-2 | CASSLASTSDNSPLHF | TGTGCCAGCAGCTTAGCCTCAACCTCCGACAATTCACCCCTCCACTTT
. | TRBJ1-1 | . | TRBV5-5 | CASSFQQGVTEAFF | TGTGCCAGCAGCTTCCAACAGGGAGTCACTGAAGCTTTCTTT
TRBD1 | TRBJ2-1 | . | TRBV6-2/TRBV6-3 | CASSASGTGSGNEQFF | TGTGCCAGCAGTGCCTCCGGGACAGGGTCGGGGAATGAGCAGTTCTTC
. | TRBJ2-7 | few | TRBV14 | CASSQERLGSRYEQYF | TGTGCCAGCAGCCAAGAACGGTTGGGCAGTCGTTACGAGCAGTACTTC
. | TRBJ1-5 | . | TRBV3-1/TRBV3-2 | CASSQGQRGQPQHF | TGTGCCAGCAGCCAAGGGCAACGGGGGCAGCCCCAGCATTTT
TRBD1 | TRBJ1-5 | . | TRBV7-2 | CASSLGQGQPQHF | TGTGCCAGCAGCTTAGGACAGGGTCAGCCCCAGCATTTT
. | TRBJ1-1 | . | TRBV3-1/TRBV3-2 | CASSRRDMNTEAFF | TGTGCCAGCAGCCGGAGAGATATGAACACTGAAGCTTTCTTT
. | TRBJ1-3 | . | TRBV27 | CASTSPGAGNTIYF | TGTGCCAGCACTTCTCCCGGGGCTGGAAACACCATATATTTT
TRBD1 | TRBJ1-2 | . | TRBV5-8 | CASSLRDRGWLSYGYTF | TGTGCCAGCAGCTTGCGTGACAGGGGATGGCTGTCCTATGGCTACACCTTC
. | TRBJ1-5 | . | TRBV19 | CASSVGDGNNQPQHF | TGTGCCAGTAGTGTGGGGGACGGTAACAATCAGCCCCAGCATTTT
TRBD1 | TRBJ1-5 | . | TRBV7-6 | CASSPTGSNQPQHF | TGTGCCAGCAGCCCGACAGGGAGCAATCAGCCCCAGCATTTT
. | TRBJ2-7 | . | TRBV2 | CASSEYGEQYF | TGTGCCAGCAGCGAGTACGGCGAGCAGTACTTC
. | TRBJ1-6 | once | TRBV5-5 | CASTWDAISSYNSPLHF | TGTGCCAGCACGTGGGATGCTATTAGCTCCTATAATTCACCCCTCCACTTT
. | TRBJ1-4 | . | TRBV7-9 | CASSPGRGAQNEKLFF | TGTGCCAGCTCCCCAGGGCGGGGGGCTCAAAATGAAAAACTGTTTTTT
. | TRBJ1-1 | . | TRBV15 | CATSRVRGGTEAFF | TGTGCCACCAGCAGAGTCAGGGGAGGCACTGAAGCTTTCTTT
. | TRBJ1-3 | . | TRBV6-6 | CASRTYSGNTIYF | TGTGCCAGCCGGACGTACTCTGGAAACACCATATATTTT